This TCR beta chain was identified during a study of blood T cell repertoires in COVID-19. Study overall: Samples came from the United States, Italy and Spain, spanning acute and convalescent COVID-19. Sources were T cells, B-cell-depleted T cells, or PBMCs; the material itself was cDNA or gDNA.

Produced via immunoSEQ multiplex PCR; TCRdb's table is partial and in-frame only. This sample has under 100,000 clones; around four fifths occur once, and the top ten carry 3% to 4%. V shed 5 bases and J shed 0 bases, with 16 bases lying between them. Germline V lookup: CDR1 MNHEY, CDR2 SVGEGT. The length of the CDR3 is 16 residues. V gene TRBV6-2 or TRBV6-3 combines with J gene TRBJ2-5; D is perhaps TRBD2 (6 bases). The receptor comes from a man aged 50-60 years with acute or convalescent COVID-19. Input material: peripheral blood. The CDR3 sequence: CASSPGGEIYQETQYF. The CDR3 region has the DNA TGTGCCAGCAGTCCCGGCGGGGAAATATACCAAGAGACCCAGTACTTC.